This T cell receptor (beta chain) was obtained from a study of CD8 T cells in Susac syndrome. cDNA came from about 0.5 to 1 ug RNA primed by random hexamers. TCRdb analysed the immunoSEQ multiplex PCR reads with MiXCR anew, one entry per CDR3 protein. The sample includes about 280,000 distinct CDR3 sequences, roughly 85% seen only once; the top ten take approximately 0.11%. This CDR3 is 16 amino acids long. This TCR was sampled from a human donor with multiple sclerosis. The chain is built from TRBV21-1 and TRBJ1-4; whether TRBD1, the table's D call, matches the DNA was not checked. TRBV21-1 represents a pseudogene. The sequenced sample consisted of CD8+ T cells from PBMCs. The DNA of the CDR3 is TGTGCCAGCAGCAACTTTTGGACATCGCTTAATGAAAAACTGTTTTTT. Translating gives CASSNFWTSLNEKLFF.